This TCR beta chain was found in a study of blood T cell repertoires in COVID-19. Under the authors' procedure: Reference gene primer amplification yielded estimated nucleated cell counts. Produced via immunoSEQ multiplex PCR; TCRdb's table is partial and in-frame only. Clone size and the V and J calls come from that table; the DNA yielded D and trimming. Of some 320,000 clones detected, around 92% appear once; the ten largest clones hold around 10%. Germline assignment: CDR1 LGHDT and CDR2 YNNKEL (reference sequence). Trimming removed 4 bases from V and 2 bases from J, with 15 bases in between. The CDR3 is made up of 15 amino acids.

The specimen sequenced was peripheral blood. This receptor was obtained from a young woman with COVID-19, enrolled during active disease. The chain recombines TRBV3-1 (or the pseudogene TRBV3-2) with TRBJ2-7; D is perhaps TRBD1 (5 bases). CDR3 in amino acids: CASSRLLVGPYEQYF. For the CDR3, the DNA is TGTGCCAGCAGCCGACTGCTTGTGGGGCCCTACGAGCAGTACTTC.